There are a few counts of the clone carrying this TCR beta chain. This sample is part of a study of blood T cells in healthy people across ages. CDR3 size: 12 residues. V lost 6 bases to trimming and J lost 2 bases, with 11 bases between them. CDR1 SQVTM and CDR2 ANQGSEA come from the germline V gene. Primers used in a second PCR of about 6 to 11 cycles were a sample-barcoded 5' primer and a J-beta primer mix. There were at least 3 million CDR3-containing paired-end reads obtained from each sample. TCRdb re-derived calls from the 5' RACE reads in MiXCR, one entry per CDR3 protein. Of 650,000 to 800,000 distinct CDR3 sequences listed, around 43% were seen once; the top ten hold approximately 19%.

The sequence was collected from a man aged 60 to 75 in good health. The V gene is TRBV29-1, the J gene TRBJ2-7; D may match TRBD1 or TRBD2 (5 bases each). The specimen was blood. CDR3: CSVRDGAYEQYF. CDR3 nucleotides: TGCAGCGTCCGGGACGGAGCCTACGAGCAGTACTTC.